This entry lists 18 T cell receptor beta chains sequenced from one sample in a study of glioma-infiltrating T cells. The iRepertoire nested amplicon-rescue multiplex PCR amplified TCR alpha and beta CDR3s from RNA. MiXCR was run by TCRdb on the multiplex PCR reads, yielding one entry per CDR3 protein. This repertoire shows approximately 190,000 distinct CDR3 sequences, about 32% found once; its top ten account for 20%. The sample comprised glioma tissue, nonneoplastic brain tissue, or PBMCs (not recorded which). The receptor source for this set is a human donor with low-grade glioma or glioblastoma, undergoing nonglioma brain surgery, or in good health (not recorded which).

In regard to this clonotype: Given a much more abundant clone one base away, this may be a read error. V is TRBV2 and J is TRBJ1-3; D is ambiguous. The ends were cut back, 9 bases at V and 4 bases at J, with 13 bases in the middle. The CDR3 extends over 13 amino acids. Germline CDR1 SNHLY, CDR2 FYNNEI. This chain's CDR3 is CASYQDPGNTIYF. The CDR3 DNA reads as TGTGCCAGTTACCAGGATCCAGGAAACACCATATATTTT.

Comment on this clonotype: A read error may produce the germline difference seen at one junction end. The chain employs TRBV6-1 and TRBJ2-5, with no clear D. This CDR3 is built from 16 residues. Germline values: CDR1 MNHNS, CDR2 SASEGT. The chain's CDR3 is CAGRPPDWRSQETQYF. CDR3 bases: TGTGCCGGCAGACCGCCTGACTGGCGCTCCCAAGAGACCCAGTACTTC.

This clonotype has a count of ten or more. This chain uses TRBV20-1 with TRBJ1-5; TRBD1 might be the D (5 bases). Trimming stripped 7 bases from V and 5 bases from J, with 15 bases between. The length of the CDR3 is 13 residues. The germline V gene encodes CDR1 DFQATT and CDR2 SNEGSKA (reference sequence). Here the CDR3 reads CSVGRGRDQPQHF. CDR3 DNA sequence: TGCAGTGTGGGGCGGGGGAGAGATCAGCCCCAGCATTTT.

Only a few counts were recorded for this clonotype. The rearrangement joins TRBV7-9 to TRBJ2-3, with a possible D match to TRBD2 (6 bases). The germline V gene has CDR1 SEHNR and CDR2 FQNEAQ (reference sequence). The CDR3 totals 18 residues. The germline V and J ends were trimmed by 5 bases and 5 bases, with 26 bases remaining between them. CDR3 region: CASSRAALSGVRKDTQYF. The CDR3 DNA reads as TGTGCCAGCAGCCGGGCAGCTCTCTCGGGAGTTCGGAAAGATACGCAGTATTTT.

The rearrangement links TRBV29-1 to TRBJ2-1; D is undetermined. Trimming pared 5 bases from V and 7 bases from J, leaving 12 bases between. The CDR3 extends over 12 amino acids. Per germline, CDR1 SQVTM and CDR2 ANQGSEA. CDR3 region: CSVKRTGNEQFF. CDR3 nucleotides: TGCAGCGTTAAGCGAACCGGGAATGAGCAGTTCTTC.

This clonotype was detected ten times or more. Here the CDR3 reads CASTGQPNEKLFF. CDR3 nucleotides: TGTGCCAGCACGGGACAACCTAATGAAAAACTGTTTTTT. The chain uses TRBV2 and TRBJ1-4, with a tentative D call TRBD1 (6 bases). The V gene's germline CDR1 is SNHLY and CDR2 FYNNEI. Deletions cut 7 bases from V and 3 bases from J, with 9 bases between. This CDR3 is 13 amino acids long.

The chain employs TRBV12-3 or TRBV12-4 and TRBJ2-4; 8 nucleotides match TRBD2. J was trimmed by 0 bases and V by 5 bases; bases with no gene match: 9. The CDR3 totals 17 residues. CDR3 bases: TGTGCCAGCAGTGGCCTGGAGCGGGGGCTAGCCAAAAACATTCAGTACTTC. Translated: CASSGLERGLAKNIQYF.

This clonotype came up many times. This chain joins TRBV6-5 and TRBJ1-5; TRBD1 is a possible D gene (6 bases). Looked up from germline, CDR1 is MNHEY and CDR2 is SVGAGI. This CDR3 has 15 amino acids. V was shortened by 2 bases and J by 3 bases, with 11 bases between the two germline ends. The chain's CDR3 is CASSYGRGVNQPQHF. The CDR3, as DNA: TGTGCCAGCAGTTACGGGAGGGGGGTCAATCAGCCCCAGCATTTT.

The chain employs TRBV19 and TRBJ2-6, with no clear D. Germline V gene lookup returns CDR1 LNHDA and CDR2 SQIVND (reference sequence). The CDR3 is 12 amino acids. The V end lost 3 bases, the J end lost 7 bases, and 4 bases lay between the germline ends. This CDR3 reads CASSIRANVLTF. CDR3 nucleotides: TGTGCCAGTAGTATTCGAGCCAACGTCCTGACTTTC.

As concerns this clonotype: A much larger clonotype is one base distant, so this may be a read error. Because it lacks the conserved phenylalanine or tryptophan at the end, this CDR3 is likely a read error. The J gene is TRBJ1-1, the V gene TRBV19; D is uncertain. Germline assignment: CDR1 LNHDA and CDR2 SQIVND (reference sequence). The CDR3 spans 13 residues. Trimming stripped 7 bases from V and 4 bases from J, with 13 bases between. In DNA, the CDR3 is TGTGCCAGTATCCCCCCCGGGGTCACTGAAGCTTTCTCT. This gives the protein CASIPPGVTEAFS.

This clonotype was counted at least ten times. This rearrangement joins TRBV20-1 to TRBJ2-3, with 8 positions matching TRBD1. Germline CDR1 is DFQATT and CDR2 is SNEGSKA (reference sequence). With V trimmed by 4 bases and J by 2 bases, 17 bases remained unmatched. CDR3 length: 18 residues. The CDR3 DNA reads as TGCAGTGCTATGACAGGGGTCGCGTCCCTGGGGTCCACAGATACGCAGTATTTT. As protein: CSAMTGVASLGSTDTQYF.

This clonotype was detected many times. The chain is built from TRBV7-2 and TRBJ1-5, with D hard to call. The CDR3 runs to 16 residues. From germline, CDR1 is SGHTA and CDR2 FQGNSA. Deletions cut 2 bases from V and 0 bases from J, with 11 bases between. CDR3 region: CASSLFARYSNQPQHF. Written as DNA, the CDR3 is TGTGCCAGCAGCTTATTCGCCAGGTATAGCAATCAGCCCCAGCATTTT.

This clonotype was recorded many times. The V call is TRBV3-1, the J call TRBJ2-1; D is ambiguous. CDR1 is LGHDT and CDR2 is YNNKEL in the germline V gene (reference sequence). V shed 4 bases and J shed 2 bases, with 12 bases lying between them. The CDR3 loop spans 15 amino acids. DNA for the CDR3: TGTGCCAGCAGCCGCCTCCGGGTAGCCTACAATGAGCAGTTCTTC. Translated: CASSRLRVAYNEQFF.

This clonotype was seen a handful of times. V gene TRBV18 combines with J gene TRBJ2-1, with D possibly being TRBD2 (5 bases). Trimming removed 6 bases at V and 5 bases at J, with 14 bases between. The CDR3 has 14 residues. The germline V gene has CDR1 KGHSH and CDR2 LQKENI. CDR3 nucleotide sequence: TGTGCCAGCTCCGTCCAAAGCGGCGACAATGAGCAGTTCTTC. Residues: CASSVQSGDNEQFF.

This clonotype was recorded at least ten times. An end of the junction does not agree with germline; a read error may underlie this. The chain combines TRBV6-1 with TRBJ1-5; D might be TRBD1 (5 bases). This CDR3 contains 14 residues. Looked up from germline, CDR1 is MNHNS and CDR2 is SASEGT. The CDR3 nucleotides read TGTGCCAGCAGGGAAGGGGTAGGCAATCAGCCCCAGCATTTT. Encoded protein: CASREGVGNQPQHF.

Concerning this clonotype itself: Since a much larger clone is just one base distant, this may be a read error. The DNA is left out, because the CDR3 cannot be placed on it with certainty; the CDR3 is given as TCRdb lists it. This chain links TRBV2 with TRBJ2-7; the table's D call, TRBD1, has no DNA check behind it. The CDR3 spans 13 amino acids, including both terminal residues. Germline CDR1 reads SNHLY; CDR2 reads FYNNEI. The CDR3 reads CTSVDRSSYEQYF.

This clonotype was recorded many times. This sequence joins TRBV6-1 and TRBJ2-1; D may be TRBD2 (5 bases). There are 13 residues in the CDR3. V shed 8 bases and J shed 7 bases, with 15 bases lying between them. Germline V lookup: CDR1 MNHNS, CDR2 SASEGT. CDR3 DNA sequence: TGTGCCAGCGTACAGCGGAGAGAGAATGAGCAGTTCTTC. Translated: CASVQRRENEQFF.

Concerning this clonotype itself: Just one base apart from a much larger clone, this may be a read error. This CDR3 fails to terminate in the conserved phenylalanine or tryptophan, so it likely reflects a read error. The genes are TRBV5-4 and TRBJ2-5; 11 bases are shared with TRBD2. CDR3 length: 16 residues. Germline CDR1 is SGHNT and CDR2 is YYREEE (reference sequence). Trimming took 3 bases from V and 2 from J; bases not matched to a gene: 6. CDR3 loop: CASSSPTSGIQETQYL. The CDR3 nucleotides are TGTGCCAGCAGCTCACCGACTAGCGGGATTCAAGAGACCCAGTACTTG.